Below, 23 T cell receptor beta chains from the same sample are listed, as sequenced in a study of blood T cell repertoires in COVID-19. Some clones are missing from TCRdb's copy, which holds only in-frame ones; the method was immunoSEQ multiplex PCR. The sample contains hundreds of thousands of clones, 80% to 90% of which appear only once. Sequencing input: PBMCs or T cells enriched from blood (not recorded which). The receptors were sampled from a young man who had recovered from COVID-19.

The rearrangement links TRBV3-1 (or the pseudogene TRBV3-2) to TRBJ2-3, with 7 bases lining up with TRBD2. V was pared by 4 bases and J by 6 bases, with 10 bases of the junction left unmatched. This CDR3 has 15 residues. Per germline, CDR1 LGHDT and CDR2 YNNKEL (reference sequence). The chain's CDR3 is CASSLSSGDPDTQYF. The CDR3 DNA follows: TGTGCCAGCAGCCTCTCTAGCGGAGACCCGGATACGCAGTATTTT.

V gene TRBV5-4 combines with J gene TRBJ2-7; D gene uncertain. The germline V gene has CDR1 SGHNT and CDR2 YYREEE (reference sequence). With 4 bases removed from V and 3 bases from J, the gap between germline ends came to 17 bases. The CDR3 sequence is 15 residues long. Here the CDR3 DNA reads TGTGCCAGCAGCGGCGACTCCTTAGTCCTCTACGAGCAGTACTTC. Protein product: CASSGDSLVLYEQYF.

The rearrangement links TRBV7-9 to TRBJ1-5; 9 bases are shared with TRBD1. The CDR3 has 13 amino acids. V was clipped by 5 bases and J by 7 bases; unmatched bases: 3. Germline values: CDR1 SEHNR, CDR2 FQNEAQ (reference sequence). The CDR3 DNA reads TGTGCCAGCAGCGGGACAGGGAGCCAGCCCCAGCATTTT. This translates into CASSGTGSQPQHF.

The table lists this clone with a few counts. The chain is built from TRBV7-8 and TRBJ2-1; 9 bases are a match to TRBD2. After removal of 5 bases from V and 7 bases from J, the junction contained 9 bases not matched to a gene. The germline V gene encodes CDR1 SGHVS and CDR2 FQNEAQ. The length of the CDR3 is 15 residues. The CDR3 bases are TGTGCCAGCAGCCCCGTAACTAGCGGGTTAAATGAGCAGTTCTTC. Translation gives CASSPVTSGLNEQFF.

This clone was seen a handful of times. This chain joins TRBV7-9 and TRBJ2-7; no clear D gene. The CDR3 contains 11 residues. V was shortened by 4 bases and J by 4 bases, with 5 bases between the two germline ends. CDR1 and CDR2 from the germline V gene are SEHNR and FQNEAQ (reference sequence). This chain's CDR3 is CASSSRYEQYF. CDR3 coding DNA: TGTGCCAGCAGCTCGCGGTACGAGCAGTACTTC.

CDR3 DNA: TGTGCCAGCAGTGCGGGACCACAAGAGACCCAGTACTTC. Translation gives CASSAGPQETQYF. V gene TRBV5-4 combines with J gene TRBJ2-5; tentatively, D is TRBD2 (6 bases). The CDR3 covers 13 residues. V was trimmed by 5 bases and J by 2 bases, leaving 10 bases between them. Germline V gene data show CDR1 as SGHNT and CDR2 as YYREEE (reference sequence).

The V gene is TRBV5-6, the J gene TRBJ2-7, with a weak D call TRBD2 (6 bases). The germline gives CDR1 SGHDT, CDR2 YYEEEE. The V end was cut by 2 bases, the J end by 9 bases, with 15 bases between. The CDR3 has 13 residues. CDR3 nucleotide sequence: TGTGCCAGCAGCTTAGGGCGGGGCCCTGGGCAGTACTTC. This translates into CASSLGRGPGQYF. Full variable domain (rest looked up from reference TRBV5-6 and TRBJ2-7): DAGVTQSPTHLIKTRGQQVTLRCSPKSGHDTVSWYQQALGQGPQFIFQYYEEEERQRGNFPDRFSGHQFPNYSSELNVNALLLGDSALYLCASSLGRGPGQYFGPGTRLTVT.

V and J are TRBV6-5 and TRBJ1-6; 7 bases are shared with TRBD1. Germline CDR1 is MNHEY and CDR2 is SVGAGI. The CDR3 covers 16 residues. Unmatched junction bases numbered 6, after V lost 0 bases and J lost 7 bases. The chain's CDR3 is CASSYSAWDRNSPLHF. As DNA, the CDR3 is TGTGCCAGCAGTTACTCCGCCTGGGACAGAAATTCACCCCTCCACTTT.

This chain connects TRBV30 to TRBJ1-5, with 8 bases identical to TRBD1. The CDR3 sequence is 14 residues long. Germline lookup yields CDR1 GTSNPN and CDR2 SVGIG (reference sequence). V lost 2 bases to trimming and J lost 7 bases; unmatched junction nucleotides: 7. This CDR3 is CAWSRTGGGQPQHF. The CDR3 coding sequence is TGTGCCTGGAGTCGAACAGGGGGAGGCCAGCCCCAGCATTTT.

The CDR3 here is CATSGRESYNEQFF. In nucleotides, the CDR3 is TGTGCCACCAGTGGGAGGGAGTCCTACAATGAGCAGTTCTTC. This chain links TRBV24-1 with TRBJ2-1; perhaps TRBD2 as D (6 bases). Germline V gene sequence: CDR1 KGHDR, CDR2 SFDVKD. The CDR3 length is 14 residues. V was shortened by 5 bases and J by 1 base, with 8 bases between the two germline ends.

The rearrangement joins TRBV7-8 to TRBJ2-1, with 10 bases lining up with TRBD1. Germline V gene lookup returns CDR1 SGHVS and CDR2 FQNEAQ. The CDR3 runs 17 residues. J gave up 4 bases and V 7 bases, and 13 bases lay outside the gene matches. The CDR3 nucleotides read TGTGCCAGCAACTTGAACCTGGGGACAGGGGCATACAATGAGCAGTTCTTC. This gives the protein CASNLNLGTGAYNEQFF.

The CDR3 region has the DNA TGTGCCAGCTCGGCGGGTCGCCGCTTTGGGAATGAGCAGTTCTTC. This translates into CASSAGRRFGNEQFF. The genes are TRBV18 and TRBJ2-1; TRBD2 might be the D (5 bases). The length of the CDR3 is 15 residues. CDR1 is KGHSH and CDR2 is LQKENI in the germline V gene. Trimming shortened V by 6 bases and J by 7 bases, and 19 bases separated the two germline ends.

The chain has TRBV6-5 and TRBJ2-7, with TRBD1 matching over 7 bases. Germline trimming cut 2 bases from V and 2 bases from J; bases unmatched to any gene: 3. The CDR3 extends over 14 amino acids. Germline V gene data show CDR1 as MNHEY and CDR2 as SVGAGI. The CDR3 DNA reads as TGTGCCAGCAGTTACCAGGGGGTCCCCTACGAGCAGTACTTC. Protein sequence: CASSYQGVPYEQYF.

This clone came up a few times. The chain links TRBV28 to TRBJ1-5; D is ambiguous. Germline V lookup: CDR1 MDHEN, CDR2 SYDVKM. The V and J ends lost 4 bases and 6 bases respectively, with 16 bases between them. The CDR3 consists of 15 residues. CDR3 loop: CASSSAIQAGQPQHF. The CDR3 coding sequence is TGTGCCAGCAGTTCGGCCATTCAAGCGGGTCAGCCCCAGCATTTT.

The CDR3 loop reads CATSDSQVISTDTQYF. The CDR3 region has the DNA TGTGCCACCAGTGATTCGCAGGTGATTAGCACAGATACGCAGTATTTT. This rearrangement joins TRBV24-1 to TRBJ2-3; D unresolved. V was pared by 2 bases and J by 0 bases, with 11 bases between. The V gene's germline CDR1 is KGHDR and CDR2 SFDVKD. This CDR3 region has 16 residues.

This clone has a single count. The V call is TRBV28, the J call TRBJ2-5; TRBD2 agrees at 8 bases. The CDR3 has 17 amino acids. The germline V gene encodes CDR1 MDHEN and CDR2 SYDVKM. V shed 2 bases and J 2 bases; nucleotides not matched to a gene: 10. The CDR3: CASSLASGLGNQETQYF. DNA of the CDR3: TGTGCCAGCAGTTTAGCCTCGGGACTAGGTAATCAAGAGACCCAGTACTTC.

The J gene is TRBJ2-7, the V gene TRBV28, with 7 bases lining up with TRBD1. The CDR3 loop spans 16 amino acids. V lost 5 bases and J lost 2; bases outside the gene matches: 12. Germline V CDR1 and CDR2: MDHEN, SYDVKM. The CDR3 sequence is CASSTPGQLSPYEQYF. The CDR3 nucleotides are TGTGCCAGCAGTACTCCGGGACAGCTAAGTCCCTACGAGCAGTACTTC.

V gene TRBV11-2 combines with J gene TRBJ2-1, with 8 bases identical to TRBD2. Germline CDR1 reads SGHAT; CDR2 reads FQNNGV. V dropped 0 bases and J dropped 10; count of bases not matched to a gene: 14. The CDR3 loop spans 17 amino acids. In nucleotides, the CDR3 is TGTGCCAGCAGCTTAGATCGGACTGAGGCTAGCGGGTCGGAGCAGTTCTTC. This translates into CASSLDRTEASGSEQFF.

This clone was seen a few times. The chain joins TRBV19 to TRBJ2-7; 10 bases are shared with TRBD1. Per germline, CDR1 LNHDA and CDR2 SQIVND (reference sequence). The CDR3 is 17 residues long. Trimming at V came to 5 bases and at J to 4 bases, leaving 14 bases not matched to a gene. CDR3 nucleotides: TGTGCCAGTAGTTTCGCCCATGGGACAGGGGAATTTTACGAGCAGTACTTC. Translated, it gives CASSFAHGTGEFYEQYF.

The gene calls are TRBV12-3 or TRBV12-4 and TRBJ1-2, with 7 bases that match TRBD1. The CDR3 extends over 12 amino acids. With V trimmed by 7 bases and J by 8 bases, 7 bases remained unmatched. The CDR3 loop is CASTLGGGGYTF. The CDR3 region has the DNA TGTGCCAGCACCTTAGGAGGGGGCGGCTACACCTTC.

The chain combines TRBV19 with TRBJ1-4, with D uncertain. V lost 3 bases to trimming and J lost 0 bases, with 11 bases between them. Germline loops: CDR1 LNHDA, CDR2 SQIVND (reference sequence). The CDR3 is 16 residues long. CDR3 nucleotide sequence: TGTGCCAGTAGTATGAAGCAAGCGGCAACTAATGAAAAACTGTTTTTT. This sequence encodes CASSMKQAATNEKLFF.

CDR3 coding DNA: TGTGCCAGCAGCTTAGGGGGACAGTCCACCTACGAGCAGTACTTC. Amino acid sequence: CASSLGGQSTYEQYF. The rearrangement links TRBV11-2 to TRBJ2-7, with TRBD1 identical over 7 bases. Per the germline V gene, CDR1 is SGHAT and CDR2 is FQNNGV. Unmatched junction bases numbered 5, after V lost 1 base and J lost 2 bases. CDR3 size: 15 residues.

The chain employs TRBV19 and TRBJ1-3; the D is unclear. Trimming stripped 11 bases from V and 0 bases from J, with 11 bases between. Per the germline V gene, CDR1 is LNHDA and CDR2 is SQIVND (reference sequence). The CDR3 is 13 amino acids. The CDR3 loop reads CASAADSGNTIYF. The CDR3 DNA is TGTGCCTCAGCGGCCGACTCTGGAAACACCATATATTTT.